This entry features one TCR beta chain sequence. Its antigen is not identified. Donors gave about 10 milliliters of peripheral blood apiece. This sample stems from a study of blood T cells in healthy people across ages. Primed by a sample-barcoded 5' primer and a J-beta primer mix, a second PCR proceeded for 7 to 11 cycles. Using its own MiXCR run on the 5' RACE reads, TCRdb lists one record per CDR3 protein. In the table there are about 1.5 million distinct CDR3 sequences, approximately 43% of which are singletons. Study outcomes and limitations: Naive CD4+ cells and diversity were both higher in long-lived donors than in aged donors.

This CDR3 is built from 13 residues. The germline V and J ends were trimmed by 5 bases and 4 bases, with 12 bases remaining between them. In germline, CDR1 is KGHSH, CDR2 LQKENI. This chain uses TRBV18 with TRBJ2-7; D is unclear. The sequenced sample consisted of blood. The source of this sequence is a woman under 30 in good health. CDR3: CASSTKRLYEQYF. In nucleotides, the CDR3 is TGTGCCAGCTCAACAAAAAGATTGTACGAGCAGTACTTC.